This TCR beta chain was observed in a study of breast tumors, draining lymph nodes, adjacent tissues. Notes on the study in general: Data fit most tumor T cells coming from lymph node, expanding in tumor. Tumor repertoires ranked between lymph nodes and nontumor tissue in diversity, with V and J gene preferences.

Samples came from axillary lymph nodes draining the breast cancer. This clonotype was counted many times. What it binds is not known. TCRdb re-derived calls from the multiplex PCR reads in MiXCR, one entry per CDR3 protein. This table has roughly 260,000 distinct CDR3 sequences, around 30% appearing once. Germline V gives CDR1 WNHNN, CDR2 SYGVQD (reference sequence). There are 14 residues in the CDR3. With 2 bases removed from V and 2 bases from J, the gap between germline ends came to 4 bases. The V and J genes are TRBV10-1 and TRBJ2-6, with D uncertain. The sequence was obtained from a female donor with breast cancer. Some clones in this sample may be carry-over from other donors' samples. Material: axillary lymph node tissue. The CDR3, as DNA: TGCGCCAGCAGTGAGGGGGCTGGGGCCAACGTCCTGACTTTC. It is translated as CASSEGAGANVLTF.